This T cell receptor beta chain was identified during a study of blood T cell repertoires in COVID-19. Authors' data handling: Cell counts per sample came from amplifying reference gene primers. Sequenced by immunoSEQ multiplex PCR; TCRdb stores in-frame clones only, minus some. The V and J calls and the clone size are those of that table, but D and trimming were determined from the DNA. The table has 430,000 or so clones, roughly 88% seen once. Study members were between about 18 and 100 years old and lived in roughly 24 US regions. The study assigned cohorts using participant-reported clinical history. Each recovered donor of Cohort 3 presented with two negative PCRs, clearance, or symptom resolution. The CDR3 totals 13 residues. V was clipped by 4 bases and J by 9 bases; unmatched bases: 5. Looked up from germline, CDR1 is MNHEY and CDR2 is SVGAGI.

The chain joins TRBV6-5 to TRBJ1-5; 8 bases line up with TRBD1. Specimen: PBMCs or T cells enriched from blood (not recorded which). The receptor was derived from a woman in her thirties or forties who had recovered from COVID-19. Here the CDR3 DNA reads TGTGCCAGCAGTTCCCAGGGGGCAGGGCCCCAGCATTTT. It yields the protein CASSSQGAGPQHF.